The T cell receptor (beta chain) under discussion was sequenced for a study of post-analysis software for immune sequencing data. Study as a whole: The patients showed relapsing-remitting, secondary progressive and progressive-relapsing multiple sclerosis courses. General study points: A handful of TRBV segments appeared more often in patients than in controls, and TRBV5-6, TRBV5-1 and TRBV20-1 were among these. F measure clustering grouped samples strongly by preparation batch. People with multiple sclerosis had a significantly lower normalized Chao1 diversity than controls did.

The junction had 10 bases not matched to a gene; V was cut back by 3 bases and J by 2 bases. This CDR3 spans 16 amino acids. Germline loops: CDR1 SGHTA, CDR2 FQGNSA. With respect to this clonotype: As yet, its antigen is unknown.

Tagging with unique molecular identifiers was a feature of the TCR beta cDNA libraries. T cells numbering roughly 1 to 10 million yielded roughly 0.5 million cDNA molecules. TCRdb called the PCR reads again in MiXCR, with one record for every CDR3 protein. The sample records roughly 670,000 distinct CDR3 sequences, more than 50% being singletons. Sequenced material: blood. V and J are TRBV7-2 and TRBJ2-7; TRBD1 matches at 7 bases. The clonotype comes from a girl aged 2-10 years with multiple sclerosis. CDR3 amino acids: CASSFSGTEVPYEQYF. For the CDR3, the DNA is TGTGCCAGCAGCTTCTCAGGGACAGAGGTTCCCTACGAGCAGTACTTC.